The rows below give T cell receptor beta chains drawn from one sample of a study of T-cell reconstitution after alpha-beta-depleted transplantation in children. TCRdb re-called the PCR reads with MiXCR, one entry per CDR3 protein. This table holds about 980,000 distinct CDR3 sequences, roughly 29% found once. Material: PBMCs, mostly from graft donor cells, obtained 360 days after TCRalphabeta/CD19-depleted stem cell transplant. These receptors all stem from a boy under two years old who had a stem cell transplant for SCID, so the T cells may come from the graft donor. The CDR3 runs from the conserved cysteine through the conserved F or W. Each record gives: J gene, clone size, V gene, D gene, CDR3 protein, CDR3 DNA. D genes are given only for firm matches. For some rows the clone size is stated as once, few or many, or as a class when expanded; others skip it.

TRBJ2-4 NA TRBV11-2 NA CASSLNRVSAKNIQYF TGTGCCAGCAGCTTAAATAGGGTCTCGGCGAAAAACATTCAGTACTTC
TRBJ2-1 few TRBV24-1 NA CATSDFGPGVIDEQFF TGTGCCACCAGTGATTTTGGGCCAGGGGTAATCGATGAGCAGTTCTTC
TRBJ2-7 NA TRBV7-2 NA CASSLMWGSYEQYF TGTGCCAGCAGCTTAATGTGGGGGTCCTACGAGCAGTACTTC
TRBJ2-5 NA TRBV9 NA CASSVAPTGGETQYF TGTGCCAGCAGCGTAGCCCCAACAGGAGGAGAGACCCAGTACTTC
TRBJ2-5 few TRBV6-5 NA CASAALETQYF TGTGCCAGCGCCGCACTTGAGACCCAGTACTTC
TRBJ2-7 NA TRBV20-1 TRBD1 CSAALGTGNYEQYF TGCAGTGCTGCCTTGGGGACAGGTAACTACGAGCAGTACTTC
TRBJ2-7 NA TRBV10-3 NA CAISPRGADEQYF TGTGCCATCAGCCCCAGGGGGGCGGACGAGCAGTACTTC
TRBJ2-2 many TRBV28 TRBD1 CASTPTGGRGELFF TGTGCCAGCACCCCAACAGGGGGAAGGGGGGAGCTGTTTTTT
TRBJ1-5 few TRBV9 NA CASSVVAQGQPQHF TGTGCCAGCAGCGTAGTGGCCCAGGGTCAGCCCCAGCATTTT
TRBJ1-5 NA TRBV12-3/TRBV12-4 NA CASSFGTQPQHF TGTGCAAGCAGTTTCGGGACTCAGCCCCAGCATTTT
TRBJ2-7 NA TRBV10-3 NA CAISNPTGPSTYEQYF TGTGCCATCAGCAACCCAACAGGGCCGTCAACCTACGAGCAGTACTTC
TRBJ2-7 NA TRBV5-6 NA CASSKPSSGVYEQYF TGTGCCAGCAGCAAACCAAGTTCGGGGGTCTACGAGCAGTACTTC
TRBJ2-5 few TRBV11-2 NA CASSPHRYQETQYF TGTGCCAGCAGCCCACACCGGTACCAAGAGACCCAGTACTTC
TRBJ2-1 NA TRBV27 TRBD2 CASSLAGGPRALEQFF TGTGCCAGCAGTTTAGCGGGGGGGCCGCGGGCGCTGGAGCAGTTCTTC
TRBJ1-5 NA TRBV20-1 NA CSARDRRINQPQHF TGCAGTGCTAGAGATAGACGGATCAATCAGCCCCAGCATTTT
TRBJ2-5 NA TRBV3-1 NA CASSQDGGWTQYF TGTGCCAGCAGCCAAGATGGGGGTTGGACCCAGTACTTC
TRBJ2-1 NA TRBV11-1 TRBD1 CASKGQGGYNEQFF TGTGCCAGCAAGGGACAGGGGGGTTACAATGAGCAGTTCTTC
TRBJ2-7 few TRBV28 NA CASSPTGFGHGEQYF TGTGCCAGCAGCCCCACTGGCTTTGGACACGGGGAGCAGTACTTC
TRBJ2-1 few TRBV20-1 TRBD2 CSAQAGVEQFF TGCAGTGCCCAGGCGGGAGTGGAGCAGTTCTTC
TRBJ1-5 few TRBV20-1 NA CSARDSRAGQPQHF TGCAGTGCTAGAGATTCCAGGGCCGGTCAGCCCCAGCATTTT
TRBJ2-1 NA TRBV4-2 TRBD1 CASSQGRGQEKFF TGTGCCAGCAGCCAAGGAAGGGGACAGGAAAAGTTCTTC
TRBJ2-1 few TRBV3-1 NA CASSQVRTPDNEQFF TGTGCCAGCAGCCAAGTCAGGACGCCAGACAATGAGCAGTTCTTC
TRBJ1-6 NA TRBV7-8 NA CASSVVAGGSPLHF TGTGCCAGCTCGGTGGTAGCTGGGGGTTCACCCCTCCACTTT
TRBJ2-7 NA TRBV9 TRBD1 CASSAETGAAYEQYF TGTGCCAGCAGCGCCGAGACAGGGGCGGCCTACGAGCAGTACTTC
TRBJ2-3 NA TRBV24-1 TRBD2 CATSDMGTSGYTDTQYF TGTGCCACCAGTGATATGGGGACTAGCGGTTACACAGATACGCAGTATTTT
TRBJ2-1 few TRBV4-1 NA CASSQDGLSQFF TGCGCCAGCAGCCAAGATGGACTATCCCAATTCTTC
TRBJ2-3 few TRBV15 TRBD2 CATSRDDSAGGKGDTQYF TGTGCCACCAGCAGAGATGATTCGGCGGGGGGCAAGGGGGATACGCAGTATTTT
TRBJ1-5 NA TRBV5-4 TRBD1 CASSLIVGRQGRPGRQPQHF TGTGCCAGCAGCTTGATTGTGGGACGACAGGGGAGGCCCGGGCGCCAGCCCCAGCATTTT
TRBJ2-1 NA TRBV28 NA CASSPSYEGLHNEQFF TGTGCCAGCAGCCCTTCTTATGAGGGCCTCCACAATGAGCAGTTCTTC
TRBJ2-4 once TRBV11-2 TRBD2 CASSLGRLLTSILAKNIQYF TGTGCCAGCAGCTTAGGACGGTTGTTGACTAGCATCCTAGCCAAAAACATTCAGTACTTC
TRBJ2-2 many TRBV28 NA CASSFPGSNTGELFF TGTGCCAGCAGTTTCCCAGGATCGAACACCGGGGAGCTGTTTTTT
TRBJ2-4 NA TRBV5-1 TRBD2 CASSLKAGGLLDIQYF TGCGCCAGCAGCCTCAAAGCCGGGGGGTTATTGGACATTCAGTACTTC
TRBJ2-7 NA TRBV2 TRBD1 CASSRNTGASYEQYF TGTGCCAGCAGCAGAAATACAGGGGCCTCCTACGAGCAGTACTTC
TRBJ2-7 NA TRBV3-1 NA CASRHASSYEQYF TGTGCCAGCAGGCATGCTAGCTCCTACGAGCAGTACTTC
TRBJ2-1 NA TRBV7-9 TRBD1 CASSSTGALLDEQFF TGTGCCAGCAGCTCTACAGGGGCGCTTTTAGATGAGCAGTTCTTC
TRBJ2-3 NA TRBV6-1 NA CASSSLASDTQYF TGTGCCAGCAGCTCTCTCGCGTCAGATACGCAGTATTTT
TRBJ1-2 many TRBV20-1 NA CSARDPRGLYGYTF TGCAGTGCTAGAGATCCTAGAGGGCTCTATGGCTACACCTTC
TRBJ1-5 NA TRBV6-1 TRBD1 CASSLTGVLKSQHF TGTGCCAGCAGCCTTACAGGGGTCCTAAAATCCCAGCATTTT
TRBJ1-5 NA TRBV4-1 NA CASSQLSGWQPQHF TGCGCCAGCAGCCAGCTTTCAGGTTGGCAGCCCCAGCATTTT
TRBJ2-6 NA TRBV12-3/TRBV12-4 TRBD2 CASSFALAGGPGANVLTF TGTGCCAGCAGTTTTGCACTAGCGGGGGGGCCTGGGGCCAACGTCCTGACTTTC
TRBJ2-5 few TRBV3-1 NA CASSQDRGGYQETQYF TGTGCCAGCAGCCAAGATAGAGGAGGGTACCAAGAGACCCAGTACTTC
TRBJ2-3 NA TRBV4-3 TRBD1 CASSQETGVGDTQYF TGCGCCAGCAGCCAAGAGACAGGGGTGGGAGATACGCAGTATTTT
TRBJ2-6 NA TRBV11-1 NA CASSSTRVRLAGANVLTF TGTGCCAGCAGCTCAACCAGGGTTCGGCTAGCTGGGGCCAACGTCCTGACTTTC
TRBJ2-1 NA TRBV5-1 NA CASSLVPRNEQFF TGCGCCAGCAGCTTGGTACCGAGGAATGAGCAGTTCTTC
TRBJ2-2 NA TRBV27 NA CASSLRIAGELFF TGTGCCAGCAGTTTAAGGATCGCCGGGGAGCTGTTTTTT
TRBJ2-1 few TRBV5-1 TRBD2 CASSLWGSGGHTYNEQFF TGCGCCAGCAGCTTGTGGGGTAGCGGGGGGCATACCTACAATGAGCAGTTCTTC